Listed below are T cell receptor beta chains from one sample, sequenced in a study of T-cell memory formation after mild COVID-19. TCRdb re-analysed the 5' RACE reads in MiXCR, keeping a single row per CDR3 protein. In the table there are a few hundred thousand distinct CDR3 sequences, around an eighth of which are singletons. The sample was PBMCs or a T cell subset sorted from them (not recorded which). The receptors were gathered from a man aged 18 to 35 who had mild COVID-19 (a few samples of this study predate the infection). Cell type and time point are not known. The conserved cysteine and the conserved F or W are not part of the CDR3 here. Not all rows give a size; the values are once, few, many and, for expanded clones, a class.

>few|TRBJ2-2|TRBV3-1
ASSQFFGGHTGELF
>few|TRBJ2-3|TRBV4-2
ASSQGGTSGGSDTQY
>few|TRBJ2-1|TRBV7-6
ASSLTGSSYNEQF
>few|TRBJ1-1|TRBV4-3
ASSQDSIAF
>few|TRBJ2-6|TRBV12-3/TRBV12-4
ASSLATPGANVLT
>NA|TRBJ2-5|TRBV15
ATSRNLAQETQY
>many|TRBJ2-2|TRBV6-5
ASSYSRGTSGGPNTGELF
>NA|TRBJ1-6|TRBV6-5
ASGTQSSYNSPLH
>few|TRBJ1-6|TRBV4-3
ASSQDPRAGYNSPLH
>NA|TRBJ2-5|TRBV9
ASSIRDRGPPETQY
>NA|TRBJ1-2|TRBV27
ASSFNPGAQGYGYT
>few|TRBJ1-1|TRBV3-1
ASSQDGGAYTEAF
>many|TRBJ1-4|TRBV25-1
ASSATRTSEKLF
>NA|TRBJ2-3|TRBV7-3
ASSPTSGSLDTQY
>NA|TRBJ2-7|TRBV4-1
ASSQAVESYEQY
>few|TRBJ1-1|TRBV2
ASSEPAGSFVNTEAF
>NA|TRBJ1-6|TRBV6-5
ASRLGHDSPLH
>few|TRBJ2-7|TRBV6-5
ASSYGSMSSYEQY
>few|TRBJ1-2|TRBV15
ATSRDRTDYNYGYT
>few|TRBJ1-1|TRBV7-9
ASSSPNGYTEAF
>once|TRBJ1-2|TRBV6-2/TRBV6-3
ASSSSWTGYGYT
>few|TRBJ1-5|TRBV18
ASSPAGGGNQPQH
>NA|TRBJ2-4|TRBV3-1
ASSQPRRGIAKNIQY
>NA|TRBJ1-4|TRBV6-5
ASSYSQGGREKLF
>few|TRBJ2-7|TRBV20-1
SAGHRGSSYEQY
>few|TRBJ1-2|TRBV6-2/TRBV6-3
ASSYDRNYGYT
>NA|TRBJ2-1|TRBV4-3
ASSQGRVQARSNEQF
>few|TRBJ2-1|TRBV11-2
ASSRGLAGANEQF
>NA|TRBJ1-1|TRBV6-1
ASRFERGTEAF
>few|TRBJ2-3|TRBV20-1
SARYLVERGGPGTDTQY
>few|TRBJ2-3|TRBV20-1
SARVPSTDTQY
>NA|TRBJ1-5|TRBV7-9
ASSQVGGPYSNQPQH
>few|TRBJ2-5|TRBV5-1
ASPDQETQY
>many|TRBJ2-3|TRBV4-2
ASSRDEGTDTQY
>NA|TRBJ2-5|TRBV7-9
ASSFGAGLETQY
>NA|TRBJ1-1|TRBV6-5
ASSYSRPGTTEAF
>NA|TRBJ2-3|TRBV4-2
ASSQPESTDTQY
>NA|TRBJ2-1|TRBV2
ASSYGTGPKQF
>many|TRBJ1-1|TRBV18
ASSESYRGTEAF
>NA|TRBJ1-1|TRBV18
ASSGGLDAF
>many|TRBJ2-3|TRBV20-1
SAGGNTDTQY
>NA|TRBJ2-2|TRBV4-2
ASSPGKLAGKDGELF
>NA|TRBJ2-1|TRBV14
ASSSRQTSGGPISYNEQF
>many|TRBJ2-1|TRBV29-1
SVGSVPGGAFDEQF
>few|TRBJ2-4|TRBV29-1
SVALTGSNIQY
>few|TRBJ2-1|TRBV12-3/TRBV12-4
ASSSGKGRNEQF
>NA|TRBJ2-1|TRBV5-6
ASSASRGWEF
>NA|TRBJ2-5|TRBV7-2
ASSEPGQIRGETQY
>NA|TRBJ1-5|TRBV5-1
ASSLAGVGGQPQH
>NA|TRBJ2-2|TRBV4-3
ASSQGLNTGELF
>few|TRBJ2-1|TRBV24-1
ATSGSAPPRWESPYNEQF
>NA|TRBJ1-1|TRBV7-9
ASSLSSLGTEAF
>few|TRBJ2-7|TRBV20-1
SAGGVSGVYEQY
>NA|TRBJ1-6|TRBV2
AYGGGPYHPLH
>NA|TRBJ2-7|TRBV18
ASSPPGPTDYEQY
>few|TRBJ2-1|TRBV9
ASSVGLAGGQNEQF
>NA|TRBJ2-6|TRBV7-9
ASSLDEIPRGNVLT
>NA|TRBJ1-1|TRBV5-1
ASSLAGAYSEAF
>NA|TRBJ1-5|TRBV7-9
ASSPPGHNPQPQH
>NA|TRBJ2-3|TRBV10-3
AISESMGQGMDTQY